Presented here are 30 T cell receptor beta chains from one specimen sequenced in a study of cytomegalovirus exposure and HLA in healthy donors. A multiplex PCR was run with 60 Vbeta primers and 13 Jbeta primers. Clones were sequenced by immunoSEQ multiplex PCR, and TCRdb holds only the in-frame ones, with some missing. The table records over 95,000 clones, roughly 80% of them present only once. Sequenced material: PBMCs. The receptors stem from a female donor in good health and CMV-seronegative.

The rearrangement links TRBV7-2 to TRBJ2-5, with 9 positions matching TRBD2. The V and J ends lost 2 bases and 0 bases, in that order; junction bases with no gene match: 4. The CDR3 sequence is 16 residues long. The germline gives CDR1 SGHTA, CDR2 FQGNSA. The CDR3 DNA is TGTGCCAGCAGCTTAAATAGCGGGGGAAACCAAGAGACCCAGTACTTC. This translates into CASSLNSGGNQETQYF.

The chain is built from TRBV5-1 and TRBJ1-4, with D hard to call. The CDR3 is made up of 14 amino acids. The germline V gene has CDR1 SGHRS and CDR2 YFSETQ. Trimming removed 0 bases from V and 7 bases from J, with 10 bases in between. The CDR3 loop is CASSLVGYTEKLFF. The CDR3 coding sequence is TGCGCCAGCAGCTTGGTCGGTTATACTGAAAAACTGTTTTTT.

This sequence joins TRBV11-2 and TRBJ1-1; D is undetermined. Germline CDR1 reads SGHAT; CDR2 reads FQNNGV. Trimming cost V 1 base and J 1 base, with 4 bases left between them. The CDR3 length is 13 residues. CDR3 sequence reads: CASSLAGNTEAFF. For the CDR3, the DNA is TGTGCCAGCAGCTTAGCAGGGAACACTGAAGCTTTCTTT. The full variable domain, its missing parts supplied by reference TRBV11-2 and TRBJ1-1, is EAGVAQSPRYKIIEKRQSVAFWCNPISGHATLYWYQQILGQGPKLLIQFQNNGVVDDSQLPKDRFSAERLKGVDSTLKIQPAKLEDSAVYLCASSLAGNTEAFFGQGTRLTVV.

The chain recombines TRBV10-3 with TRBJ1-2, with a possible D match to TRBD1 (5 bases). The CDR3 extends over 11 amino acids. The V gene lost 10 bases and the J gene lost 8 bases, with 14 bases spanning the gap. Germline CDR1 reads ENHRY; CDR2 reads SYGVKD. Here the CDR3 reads CATAEGAGYTF. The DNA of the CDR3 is TGTGCCACCGCGGAAGGGGCCGGCTACACCTTC.

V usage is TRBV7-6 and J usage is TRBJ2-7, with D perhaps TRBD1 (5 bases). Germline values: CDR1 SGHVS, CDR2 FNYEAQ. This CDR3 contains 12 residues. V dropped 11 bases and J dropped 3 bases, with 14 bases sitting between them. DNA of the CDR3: TGTGCCCGACCTGACAGAGACTACGAGCAGTACTTC. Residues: CARPDRDYEQYF.

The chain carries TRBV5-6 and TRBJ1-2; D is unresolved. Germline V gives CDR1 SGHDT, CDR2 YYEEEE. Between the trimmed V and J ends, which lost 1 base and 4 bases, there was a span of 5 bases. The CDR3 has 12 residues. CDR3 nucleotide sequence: TGTGCCAGCAGCTTGCAATCCTATGGCTACACCTTC. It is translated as CASSLQSYGYTF.

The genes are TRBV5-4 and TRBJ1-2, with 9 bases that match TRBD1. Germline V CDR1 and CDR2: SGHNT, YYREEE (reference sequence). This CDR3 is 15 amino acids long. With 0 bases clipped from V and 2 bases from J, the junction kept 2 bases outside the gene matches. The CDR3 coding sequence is TGTGCCAGCAGCTTGGGGGGACAGGGAAACTATGGCTACACCTTC. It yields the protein CASSLGGQGNYGYTF.

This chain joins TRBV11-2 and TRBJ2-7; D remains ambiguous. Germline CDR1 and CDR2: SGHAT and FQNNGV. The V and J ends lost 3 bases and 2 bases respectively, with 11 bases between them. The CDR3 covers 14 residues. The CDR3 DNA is TGTGCCAGCAGCTTCCAACTTAACCCCTACGAGCAGTACTTC. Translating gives CASSFQLNPYEQYF.

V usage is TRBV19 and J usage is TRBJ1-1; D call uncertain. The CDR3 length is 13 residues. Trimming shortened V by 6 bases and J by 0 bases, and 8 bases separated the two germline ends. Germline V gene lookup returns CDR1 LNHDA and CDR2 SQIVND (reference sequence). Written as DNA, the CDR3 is TGTGCCAGTAGCAATCAAATGAACACTGAAGCTTTCTTT. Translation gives CASSNQMNTEAFF. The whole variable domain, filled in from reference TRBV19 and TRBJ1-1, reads DGGITQSPKYLFRKEGQNVTLSCEQNLNHDAMYWYRQDPGQGLRLIYYSQIVNDFQKGDIAEGYSVSREKKESFPLTVTSAQKNPTAFYLCASSNQMNTEAFFGQGTRLTVV.

CDR3 DNA sequence: TGTGCCAGCAGCTCCATTCGGACTAGCGGGGGGGTTAGCACAGATACGCAGTATTTT. Translated: CASSSIRTSGGVSTDTQYF. The gene calls are TRBV11-2 and TRBJ2-3, with 15 bases matching TRBD2. J gave up 0 bases and V 4 bases, and 8 bases lay outside the gene matches. This CDR3 has 19 amino acids. Germline loops: CDR1 SGHAT, CDR2 FQNNGV.

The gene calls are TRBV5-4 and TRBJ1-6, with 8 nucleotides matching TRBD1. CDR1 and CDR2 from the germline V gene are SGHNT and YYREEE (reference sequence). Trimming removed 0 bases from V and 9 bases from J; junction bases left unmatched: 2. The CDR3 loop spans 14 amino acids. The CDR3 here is CASSLGQGTSPLHF. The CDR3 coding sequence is TGTGCCAGCAGCTTGGGACAGGGGACTTCACCCCTCCACTTT.

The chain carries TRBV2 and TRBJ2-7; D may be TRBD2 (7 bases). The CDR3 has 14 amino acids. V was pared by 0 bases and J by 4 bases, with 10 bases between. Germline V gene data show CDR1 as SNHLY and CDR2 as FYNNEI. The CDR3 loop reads CASSEAGGHYEQYF. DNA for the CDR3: TGTGCCAGCAGTGAAGCGGGGGGGCATTACGAGCAGTACTTC.

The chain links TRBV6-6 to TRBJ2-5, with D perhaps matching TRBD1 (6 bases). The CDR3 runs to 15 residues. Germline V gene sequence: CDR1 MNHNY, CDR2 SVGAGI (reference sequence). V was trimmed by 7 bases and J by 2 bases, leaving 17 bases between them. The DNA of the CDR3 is TGTGCCAGCATTAGAGGCAGGGGTGGTCAAGAGACCCAGTACTTC. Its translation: CASIRGRGGQETQYF.

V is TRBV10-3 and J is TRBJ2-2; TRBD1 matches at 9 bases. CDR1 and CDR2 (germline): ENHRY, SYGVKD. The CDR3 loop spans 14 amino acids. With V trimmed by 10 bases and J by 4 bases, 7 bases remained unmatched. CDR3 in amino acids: CATGTGNPTGELFF. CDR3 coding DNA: TGTGCCACCGGGACAGGGAATCCCACCGGGGAGCTGTTTTTT.

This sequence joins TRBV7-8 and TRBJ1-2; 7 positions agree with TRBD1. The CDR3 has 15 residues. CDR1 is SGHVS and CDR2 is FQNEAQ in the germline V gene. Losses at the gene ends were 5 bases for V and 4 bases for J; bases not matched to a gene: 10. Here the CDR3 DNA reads TGTGCCAGCAGCCCTTTTCCGGGACAGACCTATGGCTACACCTTC. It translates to CASSPFPGQTYGYTF.

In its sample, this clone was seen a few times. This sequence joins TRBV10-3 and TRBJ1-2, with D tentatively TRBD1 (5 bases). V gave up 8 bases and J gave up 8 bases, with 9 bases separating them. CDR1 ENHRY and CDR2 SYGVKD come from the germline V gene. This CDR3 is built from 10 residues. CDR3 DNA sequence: TGTGCCATCCGGGGGAACGGCTACACCTTC. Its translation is CAIRGNGYTF.

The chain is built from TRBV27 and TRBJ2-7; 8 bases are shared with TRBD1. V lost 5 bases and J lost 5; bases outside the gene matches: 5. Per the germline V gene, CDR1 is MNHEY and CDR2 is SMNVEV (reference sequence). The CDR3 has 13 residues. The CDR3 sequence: CASSADRAHEQYF. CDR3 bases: TGTGCCAGCAGTGCGGACAGGGCCCACGAGCAGTACTTC.

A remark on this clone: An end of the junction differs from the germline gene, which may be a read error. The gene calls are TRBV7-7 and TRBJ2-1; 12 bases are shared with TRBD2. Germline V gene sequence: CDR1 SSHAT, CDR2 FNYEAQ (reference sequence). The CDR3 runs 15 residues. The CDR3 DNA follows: TGTGCTAGCAGCTTAAGACTAGCGGGGGACAATGAGCAGTTCTTC. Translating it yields CASSLRLAGDNEQFF.

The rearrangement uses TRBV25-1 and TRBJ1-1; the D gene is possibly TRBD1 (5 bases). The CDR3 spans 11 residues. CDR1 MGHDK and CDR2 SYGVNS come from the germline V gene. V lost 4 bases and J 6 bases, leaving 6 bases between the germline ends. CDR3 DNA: TGTGCCAGCAGTGCGGGGGCTGAAGCTTTCTTT. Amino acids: CASSAGAEAFF.

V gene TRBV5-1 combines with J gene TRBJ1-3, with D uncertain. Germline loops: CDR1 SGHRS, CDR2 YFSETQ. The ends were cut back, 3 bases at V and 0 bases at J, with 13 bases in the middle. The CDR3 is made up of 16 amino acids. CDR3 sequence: CASSYASLDSGNTIYF. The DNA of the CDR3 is TGCGCCAGCAGCTATGCGTCACTCGACTCTGGAAACACCATATATTTT.

CDR3 sequence: CASSQVGDYGYTF. DNA for the CDR3: TGCGCCAGCAGCCAGGTGGGAGACTATGGCTACACCTTC. The genes are TRBV5-1 and TRBJ1-2, with D unclear. V lost 4 bases to trimming and J lost 3 bases, with 10 bases between them. The length of the CDR3 is 13 residues. CDR1 is SGHRS, CDR2 YFSETQ, per germline.

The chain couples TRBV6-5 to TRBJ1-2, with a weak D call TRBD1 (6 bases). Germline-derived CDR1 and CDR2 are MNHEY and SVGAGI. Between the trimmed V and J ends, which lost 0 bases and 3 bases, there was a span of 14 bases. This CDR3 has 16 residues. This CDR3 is CASSYSRSRGYYGYTF. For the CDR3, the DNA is TGTGCCAGCAGTTACTCGAGATCCAGGGGCTACTATGGCTACACCTTC.

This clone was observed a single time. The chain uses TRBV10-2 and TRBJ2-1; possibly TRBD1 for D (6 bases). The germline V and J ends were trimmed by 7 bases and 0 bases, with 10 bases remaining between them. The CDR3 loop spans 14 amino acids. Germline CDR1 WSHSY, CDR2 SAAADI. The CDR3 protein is CASTPDSSYNEQFF. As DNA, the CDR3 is TGCGCCAGCACCCCGGACAGCTCCTACAATGAGCAGTTCTTC.

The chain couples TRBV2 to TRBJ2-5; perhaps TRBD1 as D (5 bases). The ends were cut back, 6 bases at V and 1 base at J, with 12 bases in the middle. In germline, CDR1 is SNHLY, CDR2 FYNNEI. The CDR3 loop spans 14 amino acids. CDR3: CASRETAAQETQYF. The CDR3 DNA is TGTGCCAGCAGGGAGACAGCAGCCCAAGAGACCCAGTACTTC.

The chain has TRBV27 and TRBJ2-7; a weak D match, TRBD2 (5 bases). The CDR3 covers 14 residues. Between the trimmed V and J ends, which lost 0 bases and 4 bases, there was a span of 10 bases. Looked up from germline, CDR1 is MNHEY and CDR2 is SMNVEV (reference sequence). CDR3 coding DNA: TGTGCCAGCAGTTTATCCGGGATTGGGTACGAGCAGTACTTC. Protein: CASSLSGIGYEQYF.

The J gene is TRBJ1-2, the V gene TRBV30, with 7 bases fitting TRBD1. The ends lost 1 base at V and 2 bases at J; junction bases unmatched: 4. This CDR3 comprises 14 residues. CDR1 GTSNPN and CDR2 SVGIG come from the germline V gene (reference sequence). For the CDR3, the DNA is TGTGCCTGGAGTGGAGAACAGGGGAACTATGGCTACACCTTC. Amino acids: CAWSGEQGNYGYTF.

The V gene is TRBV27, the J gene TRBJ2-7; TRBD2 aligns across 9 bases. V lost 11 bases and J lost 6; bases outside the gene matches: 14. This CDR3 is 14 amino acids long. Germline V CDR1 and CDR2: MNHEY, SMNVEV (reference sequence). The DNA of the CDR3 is TGTGCCTCGGCGGGGGGGGGCGGTCGTGGCGAGCAGTACTTC. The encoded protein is CASAGGGGRGEQYF.

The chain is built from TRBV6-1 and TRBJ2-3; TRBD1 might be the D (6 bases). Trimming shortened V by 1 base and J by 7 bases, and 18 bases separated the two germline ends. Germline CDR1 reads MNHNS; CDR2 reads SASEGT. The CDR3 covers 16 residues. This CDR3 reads CASSEESGTMSYTQYF. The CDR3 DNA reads TGTGCCAGCAGTGAAGAATCCGGGACAATGTCCTATACGCAGTATTTT.

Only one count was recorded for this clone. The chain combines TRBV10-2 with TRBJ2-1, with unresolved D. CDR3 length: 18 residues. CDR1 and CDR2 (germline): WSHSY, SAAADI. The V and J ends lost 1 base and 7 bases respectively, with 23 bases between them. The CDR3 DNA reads TGCGCCAGCAGTGAGTTTCTGATTGGGTCTAGGTTTTATAATGAGCAGTTCTTC. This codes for CASSEFLIGSRFYNEQFF.

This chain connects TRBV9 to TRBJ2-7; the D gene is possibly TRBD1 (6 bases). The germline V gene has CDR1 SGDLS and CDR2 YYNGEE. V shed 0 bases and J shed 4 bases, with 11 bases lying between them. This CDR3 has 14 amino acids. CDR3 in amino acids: CASSVGTATYEQYF. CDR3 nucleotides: TGTGCCAGCAGCGTAGGGACAGCTACTTACGAGCAGTACTTC.